The rows below give T cell receptor beta chains drawn from one sample of a study of blood T cell repertoires in COVID-19. This table comes from immunoSEQ multiplex PCR, and its TCRdb copy is limited to in-frame clones, with some not included. Of 390,000 or so clones in the sample, 75% to 90% were seen once. Sequencing input: PBMCs or T cells enriched from blood (not recorded which). These receptors originate from a woman in her forties or fifties who had recovered from COVID-19. Each CDR3 is given with its conserved first and last residue. A D gene is named only where the DNA matches it firmly. The listing skips clone size in some rows; elsewhere it reads once, few, many or a size class.

13	TRBV4-3	TRBJ2-7	TRBD1	NA	CASSPTRGHEQYF	TGCGCCAGCAGTCCCACCAGGGGGCACGAGCAGTACTTC
14	TRBV19	TRBJ1-4	NA	NA	CASSIEGRGEKLFF	TGTGCCAGTAGTATAGAGGGGCGCGGAGAAAAACTGTTTTTT
13	TRBV5-4	TRBJ2-7	TRBD2	few	CASSLLAGYEQYF	TGTGCCAGCAGCTTGTTAGCGGGCTACGAGCAGTACTTC
14	TRBV7-9	TRBJ1-1	NA	NA	CASSPGGPYTEAFF	TGTGCCAGCAGCCCGGGGGGGCCGTACACTGAAGCTTTCTTT
15	TRBV6-5	TRBJ1-6	TRBD1	NA	CASRPTGQGDSPLHF	TGTGCCAGCAGACCTACGGGACAGGGAGATTCACCCCTCCACTTT
18	TRBV29-1	TRBJ1-5	TRBD1	NA	CSGVTGDGIAYSNQPQHF	TGCAGCGGGGTGACAGGGGATGGGATCGCCTATAGCAATCAGCCCCAGCATTTT
14	TRBV18	TRBJ2-7	TRBD1	NA	CASSPGQVFYEQYF	TGTGCCAGCTCACCCGGACAGGTATTCTACGAGCAGTACTTC
16	TRBV5-5	TRBJ1-1	NA	NA	CASSLQGRTLNTEAFF	TGTGCCAGCAGCTTGCAGGGGCGCACCTTGAACACTGAAGCTTTCTTT
16	TRBV11-3	TRBJ1-1	NA	NA	CASSLDWPRGNTEAFF	TGTGCCAGCAGCTTAGATTGGCCGCGGGGGAACACTGAAGCTTTCTTT
16	TRBV6-2/TRBV6-3	TRBJ2-1	TRBD2	NA	CASSLLAGASYNEQFF	TGTGCCAGCAGTTTATTAGCGGGGGCCTCCTACAATGAGCAGTTCTTC
16	TRBV5-8	TRBJ2-3	TRBD1	NA	CASSLGTGGWTDTQYF	TGTGCCAGCAGCTTAGGGACAGGGGGCTGGACAGATACGCAGTATTTT
17	TRBV5-1	TRBJ1-3	NA	NA	CASSSTSGGGSRNTIYF	TGCGCCAGCAGCTCGACCTCGGGAGGGGGAAGTAGAAACACCATATATTTT
14	TRBV5-3	TRBJ1-2	NA	few	CARSLGGQHYGYTF	TGTGCCAGAAGCTTGGGAGGTCAACACTATGGCTACACCTTC
15	TRBV29-1	TRBJ2-7	TRBD2	NA	CSVDPRGTSGSEQYF	TGCAGCGTTGACCCCCGCGGGACTAGCGGGAGCGAGCAGTACTTC
14	TRBV7-7	TRBJ2-5	TRBD2	NA	CASSLAGAWETQYF	TGTGCTAGCAGCTTAGCGGGGGCCTGGGAGACCCAGTACTTC
15	TRBV5-4	TRBJ2-7	TRBD2	NA	CASSLRAGGGYEQYF	TGTGCCAGCAGCCTGAGAGCGGGGGGCGGATACGAGCAGTACTTC
15	TRBV10-3	TRBJ1-1	TRBD1	few	CAISGRGDRERETFF	TGTGCCATCAGTGGGAGGGGTGACAGGGAACGAGAAACTTTCTTT
14	TRBV18	TRBJ1-3	NA	NA	CASSELNSGNTIYF	TGTGCCAGCTCCGAACTTAACTCTGGAAACACCATATATTTT
12	TRBV30	TRBJ1-1	NA	NA	CAWSGVSREAFF	TGTGCCTGGAGTGGCGTTAGCCGGGAAGCTTTCTTT
15	TRBV13	TRBJ1-2	NA	NA	CASTSTGDANYGYTF	TGTGCCAGCACCTCTACAGGAGATGCTAACTATGGCTACACCTTC
14	TRBV30	TRBJ1-1	NA	once	CARSPEFVDTEAFF	TGTGCCCGATCCCCCGAGTTTGTGGACACTGAAGCTTTCTTT
14	TRBV3-1/TRBV3-2	TRBJ1-1	NA	NA	CASSHIDRASEAFF	TGTGCCAGCAGCCATATAGACAGAGCCTCTGAAGCTTTCTTT
18	TRBV7-2	TRBJ1-3	NA	few	CASSLEVGWWSSGNTIYF	TGTGCCAGCAGCTTGGAGGTGGGGTGGTGGAGCTCTGGAAACACCATATATTTT
13	TRBV6-6	TRBJ2-3	NA	NA	CASSRLATDTQYF	TGTGCCAGCAGTCGGCTAGCGACAGATACGCAGTATTTT
15	TRBV7-2	TRBJ1-2	TRBD1	NA	CASIIPDRGNYGYTF	TGTGCCAGCATCATTCCGGACAGGGGAAACTATGGCTACACCTTC
13	TRBV29-1	TRBJ2-5	TRBD1	NA	CSADRTGGETQYF	TGCAGCGCCGACCGGACAGGTGGGGAGACCCAGTACTTC
16	TRBV6-1	TRBJ1-2	NA	NA	CASSEQGAGKDYGYTF	TGTGCCAGCAGTGAACAAGGGGCGGGGAAGGACTATGGCTACACCTTC
15	TRBV6-6	TRBJ2-3	TRBD2	few	CASSPQTSSTDTQYF	TGTGCCAGCAGCCCACAGACTAGCAGCACAGATACGCAGTATTTT
18	TRBV28	TRBJ2-3	TRBD1	NA	CASSLPLRQGAGGDTQYF	TGTGCCAGCAGTTTACCACTCCGACAGGGGGCCGGAGGAGATACGCAGTATTTT
15	TRBV30	TRBJ2-5	TRBD1	few	CAWRKGQGFQETQYF	TGTGCCTGGAGAAAAGGACAGGGGTTCCAAGAGACCCAGTACTTC
16	TRBV19	TRBJ1-1	NA	NA	CASSMAGFPIYTEAFF	TGTGCCAGTAGTATGGCTGGTTTCCCAATATACACTGAAGCTTTCTTT
15	TRBV27	TRBJ2-7	TRBD2	NA	CASSLAGAPPYEQYF	TGTGCCAGCAGTTTAGCGGGAGCCCCCCCCTACGAGCAGTACTTC
15	TRBV2	TRBJ1-3	TRBD1	NA	CASRDTGGSGNTIYF	TGTGCCAGCAGGGATACAGGGGGCTCTGGAAACACCATATATTTT
13	TRBV6-5	TRBJ1-5	NA	NA	CASGQGINQPQHF	TGTGCCAGCGGGCAGGGTATAAATCAGCCCCAGCATTTT
14	TRBV19	TRBJ1-4	TRBD1	NA	CASREGQNNEKLFF	TGTGCCAGTAGGGAGGGACAGAACAATGAAAAACTGTTTTTT
18	TRBV7-9	TRBJ1-3	TRBD1	NA	CASSFPGTGGVSGNTIYF	TGTGCCAGCAGCTTCCCCGGGACAGGGGGAGTCTCTGGAAACACCATATATTTT
15	TRBV2	TRBJ2-1	NA	NA	CASSGGFGEVPLQFF	TGTGCCAGCAGTGGAGGCTTTGGGGAGGTACCCCTCCAGTTCTTC
13	TRBV30	TRBJ1-2	NA	once	CAWSVRGPYGYTF	TGTGCCTGGAGTGTAAGGGGCCCCTATGGCTACACCTTC
15	TRBV2	TRBJ2-2	TRBD2	NA	CASTRLAGVTGELFF	TGTGCCAGCACCAGACTAGCGGGGGTCACCGGGGAGCTGTTTTTT
13	TRBV30	TRBJ1-1	NA	NA	CAWVGQRNTEAFF	TGTGCCTGGGTGGGGCAGCGGAACACTGAAGCTTTCTTT
14	TRBV6-5	TRBJ2-1	TRBD2	once	CASRERESYNEQFF	TGTGCCAGCAGGGAGCGGGAGTCCTACAATGAGCAGTTCTTC
11	TRBV20-1	TRBJ1-1	NA	NA	CSATRSTEAFF	TGCAGTGCTACCAGAAGCACTGAAGCTTTCTTT
13	TRBV29-1	TRBJ1-1	NA	NA	CRASPGQNTEAFF	TGCAGGGCCAGCCCCGGACAGAACACTGAAGCTTTCTTT
13	TRBV5-4	TRBJ1-2	TRBD1	NA	CASSYRGNYGYTF	TGTGCCAGCAGCTACAGGGGTAACTATGGCTACACCTTC
14	TRBV18	TRBJ2-7	TRBD1	NA	CASSPTGGIGEQYF	TGTGCCAGCTCACCCACAGGGGGTATTGGGGAGCAGTACTTC
18	TRBV27	TRBJ1-3	NA	NA	CASSYGPPGGGIGGTIYF	TGTGCCAGCAGTTACGGTCCGCCCGGGGGGGGTATCGGGGGCACCATATATTTT
13	TRBV5-5	TRBJ2-7	TRBD1	NA	CASSRDREGEQYF	TGTGCCAGCAGCCGGGACAGGGAGGGCGAGCAGTACTTC
16	TRBV19	TRBJ2-7	TRBD1	NA	CASSHPPGTGVHEQYF	TGTGCCAGTAGTCACCCACCCGGGACAGGGGTACACGAGCAGTACTTC
15	TRBV6-5	TRBJ1-5	NA	NA	CASSYSGGDNQPQHF	TGTGCCAGCAGTTACTCAGGCGGAGATAATCAGCCCCAGCATTTT
15	TRBV5-6	TRBJ1-3	NA	NA	CASSRGVASGNTIYF	TGTGCCTCCAGTCGGGGGGTGGCCTCTGGAAACACCATATATTTT
14	TRBV10-3	TRBJ2-7	TRBD1	few	CAISGDRGVYEQYF	TGTGCCATCAGTGGGGACAGGGGGGTCTACGAGCAGTACTTC
15	TRBV18	TRBJ2-7	TRBD1	NA	CASSNRDSFSYEQYF	TGTGCCAGCTCAAACCGGGACAGTTTCTCCTACGAGCAGTACTTC
17	TRBV7-9	TRBJ2-7	NA	once	CASSPAAGRGSSYEQYF	TGTGCCAGCAGCCCAGCGGCGGGGAGGGGGAGCTCCTACGAGCAGTACTTC
13	TRBV18	TRBJ1-1	NA	NA	CASSPFRGTEAFF	TGTGCCAGCTCACCCTTTCGAGGCACTGAAGCTTTCTTT
14	TRBV19	TRBJ1-6	TRBD1	few	CATRSGTANSPLHF	TGTGCCACCCGATCCGGGACAGCAAATTCACCCCTCCACTTT
15	TRBV7-2	TRBJ1-3	TRBD1	NA	CASNPDRAGGNTIYF	TGTGCCAGCAACCCCGACAGGGCGGGTGGAAACACCATATATTTT
15	TRBV11-3	TRBJ2-2	TRBD1	NA	CASSLGAGGAGELFF	TGTGCCAGCAGCTTAGGGGCAGGGGGCGCCGGGGAGCTGTTTTTT
12	TRBV6-5	TRBJ1-6	NA	NA	CASSPPQVWLHF	TGTGCCAGCAGTCCCCCCCAGGTTTGGCTCCACTTT
13	TRBV30	TRBJ1-1	NA	NA	CAWTFRGNTEAFF	TGTGCCTGGACTTTCCGGGGGAACACTGAAGCTTTCTTT
13	TRBV28	TRBJ1-2	NA	NA	CASIGEVIYGYTF	TGTGCCAGCATTGGGGAGGTGATTTATGGCTACACCTTC